These 3 T cell receptor beta chains were all obtained from the same sample, sequenced in a study of control samples from healthy donors and cancer patients. Libraries were prepared by immunoSEQ multiplex PCR; TCRdb keeps only in-frame clonotypes and omits some of them. The sample lists 70,000 to 75,000 clones, roughly 87% occurring once. The specimen sequenced was blood. The receptors shown here come from a woman aged 50 to 60 in good health.

This chain links TRBV24-1 with TRBJ2-5; D unclear. Trimming removed 3 bases from V and 2 bases from J, with 6 bases in between. The CDR3 has 13 residues. Germline-derived CDR1 and CDR2 are KGHDR and SFDVKD. The CDR3 sequence: CATSDPLQETQYF. The CDR3 nucleotides are TGTGCCACCAGTGATCCCCTTCAAGAGACCCAGTACTTC.

The chain links TRBV24-1 to TRBJ2-1; the D gene is possibly TRBD2 (6 bases). From germline, CDR1 is KGHDR and CDR2 SFDVKD. The CDR3 covers 18 residues. V lost 4 bases, J lost 4 bases, and 22 bases lay in between. CDR3 bases: TGTGCCACCAGTGACCCCGCGGGAAACCCCCGGGTTTACAATGAGCAGTTCTTC. This encodes CATSDPAGNPRVYNEQFF.

The chain has TRBV9 and TRBJ2-2; TRBD2 aligns across 12 bases. Germline assignment: CDR1 SGDLS and CDR2 YYNGEE. This CDR3 has 18 residues. Germline trimming cut 3 bases from V and 5 bases from J; bases unmatched to any gene: 11. Here the CDR3 DNA reads TGTGCCAGCAGCGAGAGAGGCCTAGCGGGAGGGGGAACCGGGGAGCTGTTTTTT. Protein product: CASSERGLAGGGTGELFF.